This TCR beta chain was sequenced for a study of T cells in Graves' hyperthyroidism and ophthalmopathy. This clonotype was seen at least ten times. The antigen is unknown. Study-wide results and limits: Most thyroid-expanded clonotypes above 0.001 were also found in blood. A model built on 13 V-J features separated ophthalmopathy from stable hyperthyroidism. Ophthalmopathy got predicted by the model a median approximately 6 months before its onset.

Any patient presenting with uncontrolled infection, other autoimmune disease, pregnancy or lactation was left out. The source material, RNA transcripts, was used to amplify TCR beta CDR3 regions. First-round RT-PCR targeting the TCR CDR3 was performed with the HTBI primer set. TCRdb called the multiplex PCR reads again in MiXCR, with one record for every CDR3 protein. The table shows 550,000 to 600,000 distinct CDR3 sequences, with around 15% occurring only once. Per the germline V gene, CDR1 is MNHNS and CDR2 is SASEGT. Losses at the gene ends were 1 base for V and 9 bases for J; bases not matched to a gene: 8. The CDR3 spans 15 residues.

The sequenced material came from blood. The chain carries TRBV6-1 and TRBJ2-1; 8 bases fit TRBD2. This sequence was found in a woman aged 18 to 35 with Graves' hyperthyroidism. In DNA form, the CDR3 reads TGTGCCAGCAGTGAAGTCGGGGGGGCATCAATTGAGCAGTTCTTC. Amino acids: CASSEVGGASIEQFF.